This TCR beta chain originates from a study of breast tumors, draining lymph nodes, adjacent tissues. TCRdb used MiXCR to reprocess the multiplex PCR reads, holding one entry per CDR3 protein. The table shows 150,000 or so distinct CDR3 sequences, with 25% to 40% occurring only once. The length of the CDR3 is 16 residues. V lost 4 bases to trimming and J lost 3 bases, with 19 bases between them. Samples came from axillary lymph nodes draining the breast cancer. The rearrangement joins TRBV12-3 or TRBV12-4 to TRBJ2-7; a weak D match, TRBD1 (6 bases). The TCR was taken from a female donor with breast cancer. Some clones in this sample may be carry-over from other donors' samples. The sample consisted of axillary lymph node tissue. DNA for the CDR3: TGTGCCAGCAGTTCCCGTTCAGGGGTCTACTACTACGAGCAGTACTTC. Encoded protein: CASSSRSGVYYYEQYF.